Listed below are T cell receptor beta chains from one sample, sequenced in a study of blood T cells in healthy people across ages. TCRdb fed the 5' RACE reads into MiXCR, producing one record per CDR3 protein. The sample lists fewer than 800,000 distinct CDR3 sequences; less than 40% were seen once. Specimen: blood. The receptors shown here come from a woman older than 75 in good health. Each CDR3 is given with its conserved first and last residue. Size tells how often a clone was seen (once, few, many) or the class of an expanded clone, and some rows leave it out.

size: many; V: TRBV6-6; CDR3: CASSYSDLGLDYEQYF
size: medium-sized; V: TRBV4-3; CDR3: CASSQETQVWGVGDPYEQYF
size: .; V: TRBV7-8; CDR3: CASSLVGGRISNQPQHF
size: many; V: TRBV6-2/TRBV6-3; CDR3: CAVGGAETQYF
size: once; V: TRBV7-9; CDR3: CASSLARGRWGDNEQFF
size: .; V: TRBV29-1; CDR3: CSVGLSGGGNQPQHF
size: many; V: TRBV7-8; CDR3: CASSLDGGAYEQYF
size: many; V: TRBV20-1; CDR3: CSAPGTALDTQYF
size: many; V: TRBV29-1; CDR3: CSVYSDGYTF
size: many; V: TRBV29-1; CDR3: CSVEKGTGYGYTF
size: many; V: TRBV20-1; CDR3: CSATGLEEETQYF
size: .; V: TRBV6-5; CDR3: CASRYRDMNTEAFF
size: .; V: TRBV2; CDR3: CASTTSSYNSPLHF
size: .; V: TRBV5-1; CDR3: CASSPESVPGWEEQYF
size: once; V: TRBV7-2; CDR3: CASSLRVDGYMNTEAFF
size: many; V: TRBV7-2; CDR3: CASSPGTGEVAFF
size: many; V: TRBV6-4; CDR3: CASSGARDSTNLSSYEQYF
size: .; V: TRBV20-1; CDR3: CSARAPGLAGAGELFF
size: many; V: TRBV6-5; CDR3: CASRPQASPYGYTF
size: few; V: TRBV5-1; CDR3: CASSRTGGTNTQYF
size: few; V: TRBV11-3; CDR3: CASSFGQGGGTDTQYF
size: many; V: TRBV28; CDR3: CASSSRGPGRPQHF
size: .; V: TRBV18; CDR3: CASSPSFRSGSENEQYF
size: .; V: TRBV7-2; CDR3: CASSPRGDRYGYTF
size: once; V: TRBV7-2; CDR3: CASSLAPDRVGRDEQYF
size: many; V: TRBV7-9; CDR3: CASTPGAGNTEAFF
size: many; V: TRBV2; CDR3: CASQPGGRAYEQYF
size: few; V: TRBV20-1; CDR3: CSALAGEVDIYNEQYF
size: few; V: TRBV7-2; CDR3: CASSLLAGGFNEQFF
size: many; V: TRBV11-2; CDR3: CASSPIAGGSGANVLTF
size: many; V: TRBV6-2/TRBV6-3; CDR3: CASSDRFHQPQHF
size: .; V: TRBV27; CDR3: CASSLSNAFGETQYF
size: many; V: TRBV7-2; CDR3: CASSRGGQGSSNEKLFF
size: many; V: TRBV12-3/TRBV12-4; CDR3: CASSPQLNTQYF
size: .; V: TRBV5-5; CDR3: CASSRQTGNEQYF
size: .; V: TRBV20-1; CDR3: CSAREAEKLFF
size: many; V: TRBV29-1; CDR3: CSVGQGIYEQYF
size: few; V: TRBV7-3; CDR3: CASSSVGTGGGMNTEAFF
size: once; V: TRBV28; CDR3: CASSPTRENTEAFF
size: many; V: TRBV27; CDR3: CASSLLTGAFFPEQFF
size: many; V: TRBV7-2; CDR3: CASSLHPGRGKETQYF
size: once; V: TRBV2; CDR3: CASRQGVKNTEAFF
size: many; V: TRBV9; CDR3: CASSPQGLNTEAFF
size: few; V: TRBV2; CDR3: CASSEGTGPYNEQFF
size: few; V: TRBV5-6; CDR3: CASSSLDGTGGVSYNEQYF
size: many; V: TRBV2; CDR3: CASRAGLAGFTDTQYF
size: many; V: TRBV18; CDR3: CASSLMDLSYNEQFF
size: many; V: TRBV10-3; CDR3: CATTGGSYNEQFF
size: .; V: TRBV5-1; CDR3: CASSLSGGYNEQYF
size: few; V: TRBV27; CDR3: CASSFLDRAGYEQYF
size: .; V: TRBV20-1; CDR3: CSASQGLTEAFF
size: many; V: TRBV7-2; CDR3: CASSLVGTGGGNIQYF
size: many; V: TRBV9; CDR3: CASSVDGTGAYEQYF